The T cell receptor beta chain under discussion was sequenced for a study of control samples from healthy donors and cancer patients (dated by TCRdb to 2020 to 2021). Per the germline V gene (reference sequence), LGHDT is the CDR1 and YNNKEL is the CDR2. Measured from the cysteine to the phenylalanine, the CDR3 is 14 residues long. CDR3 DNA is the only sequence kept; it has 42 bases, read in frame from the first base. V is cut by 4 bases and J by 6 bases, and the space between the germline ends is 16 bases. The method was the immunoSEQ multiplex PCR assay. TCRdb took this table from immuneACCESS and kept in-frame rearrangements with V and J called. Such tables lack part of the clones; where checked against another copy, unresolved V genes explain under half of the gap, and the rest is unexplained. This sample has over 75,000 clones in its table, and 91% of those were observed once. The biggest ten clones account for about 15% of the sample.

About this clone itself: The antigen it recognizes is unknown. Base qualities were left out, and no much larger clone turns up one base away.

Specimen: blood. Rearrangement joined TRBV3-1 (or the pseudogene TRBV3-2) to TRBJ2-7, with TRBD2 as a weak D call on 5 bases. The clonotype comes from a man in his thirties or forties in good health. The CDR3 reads CASSPRRGPVEQYF. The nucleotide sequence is TGTGCCAGCAGCCCAAGACGCGGGCCAGTCGAGCAGTACTTC.